There are a few counts of the clone carrying this T cell receptor beta chain. The antigen remains undetermined. This CDR3 has 16 amino acids. Germline-derived CDR1 and CDR2 are SGHTA and FQGNSA. The V end lost 2 bases, the J end lost 3 bases, and 13 bases lay between the germline ends. Barcoded TCR alpha and TCR beta cDNA libraries with UMIs came from 5'RACE using constant-segment primers. TCRdb recomputed calls from the 5' RACE reads with MiXCR, one row per CDR3 protein. Of around 250,000 distinct CDR3 sequences listed, 15% are singletons. This sample is part of a study of T-cell memory formation after mild COVID-19. Overall study findings and caveats: Pre-infection memory already had some responding clones, implying cross-reactive memory joined. Among clones contracting day 15 to 85, CD4/CD8 was balanced, whereas later expanders leaned CD4+. Clones that contracted clustered mainly in CM and EM if CD4+ and in EMRA if CD8+.

The sequence was collected from an adult woman who had mild COVID-19 (a few samples of this study predate the infection). Cell type and time point are not known. The genes are TRBV7-2 and TRBJ2-2; D gene unclear. Sequencing was done on a sample of PBMCs or a T cell subset sorted from them (not recorded which). The CDR3: CASSLPSFPYTGELFF. The CDR3 coding sequence is TGTGCCAGCAGCTTACCGTCGTTCCCCTACACCGGGGAGCTGTTTTTT.